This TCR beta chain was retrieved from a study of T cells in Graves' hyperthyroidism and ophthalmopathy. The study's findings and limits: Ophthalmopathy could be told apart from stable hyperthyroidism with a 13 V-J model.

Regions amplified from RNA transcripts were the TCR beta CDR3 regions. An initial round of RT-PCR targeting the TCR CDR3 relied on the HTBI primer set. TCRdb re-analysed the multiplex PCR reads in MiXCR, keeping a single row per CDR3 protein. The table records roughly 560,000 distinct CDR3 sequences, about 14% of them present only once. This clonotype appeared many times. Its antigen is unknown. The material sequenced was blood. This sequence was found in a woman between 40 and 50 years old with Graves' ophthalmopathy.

The CDR3 spells CASTLTGTLNTEAFF. The CDR3 coding sequence is TGTGCCAGCACCCTGACAGGGACCTTAAACACTGAAGCTTTCTTT. This chain uses TRBV27 with TRBJ1-1; 7 bases are shared with TRBD1. J gave up 2 bases and V 7 bases, and 10 bases lay outside the gene matches. Germline V gene lookup returns CDR1 MNHEY and CDR2 SMNVEV (reference sequence). The CDR3 covers 15 residues.